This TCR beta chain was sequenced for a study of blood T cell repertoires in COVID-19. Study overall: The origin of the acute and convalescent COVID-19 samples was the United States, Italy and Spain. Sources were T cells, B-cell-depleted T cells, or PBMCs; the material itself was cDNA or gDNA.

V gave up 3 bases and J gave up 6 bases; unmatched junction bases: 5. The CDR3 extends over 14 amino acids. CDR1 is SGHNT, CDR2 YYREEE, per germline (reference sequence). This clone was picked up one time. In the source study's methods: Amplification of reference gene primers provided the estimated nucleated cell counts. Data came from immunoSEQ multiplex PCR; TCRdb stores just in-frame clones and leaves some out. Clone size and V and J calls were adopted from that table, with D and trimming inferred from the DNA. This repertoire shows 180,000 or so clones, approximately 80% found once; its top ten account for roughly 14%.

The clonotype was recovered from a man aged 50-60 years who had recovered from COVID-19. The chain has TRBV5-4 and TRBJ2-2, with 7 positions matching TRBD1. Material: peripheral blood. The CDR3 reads CASSWDRLPGELFF. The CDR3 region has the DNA TGTGCCAGCAGCTGGGACAGACTACCCGGGGAGCTGTTTTTT.